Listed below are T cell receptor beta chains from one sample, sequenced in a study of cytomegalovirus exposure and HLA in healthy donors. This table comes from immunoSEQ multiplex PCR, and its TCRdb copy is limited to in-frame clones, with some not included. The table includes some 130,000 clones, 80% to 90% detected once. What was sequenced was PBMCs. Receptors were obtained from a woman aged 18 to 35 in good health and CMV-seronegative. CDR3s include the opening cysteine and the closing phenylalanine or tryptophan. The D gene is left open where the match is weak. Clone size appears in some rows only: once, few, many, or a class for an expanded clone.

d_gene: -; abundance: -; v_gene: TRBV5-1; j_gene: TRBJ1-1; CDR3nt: TGCGCCAGCAGCAGGAACCTCGGGAGGGAGAACACTGAAGCTTTCTTT; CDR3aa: CASSRNLGRENTEAFF
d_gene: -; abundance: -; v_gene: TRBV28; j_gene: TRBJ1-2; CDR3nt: TGTGCCAGCAGCTTGGGGGGGATTCGTGGCTACACCTTC; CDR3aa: CASSLGGIRGYTF
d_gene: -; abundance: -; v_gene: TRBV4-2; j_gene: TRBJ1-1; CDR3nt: TGTGCCAGCAGCCAAGAGTTTTTGGTAGAGGGGAACACTGAAGCTTTCTTT; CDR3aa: CASSQEFLVEGNTEAFF
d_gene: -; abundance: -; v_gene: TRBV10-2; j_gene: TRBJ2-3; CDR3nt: TGCGCCAGCATGCCGGGACACCACTCGGCAGATACGCAGTATTTT; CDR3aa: CASMPGHHSADTQYF
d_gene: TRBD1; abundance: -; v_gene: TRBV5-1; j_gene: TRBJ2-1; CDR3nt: TGCGCCAGCAGCCCTCGGGACAGCTACAATGAGCAGTTCTTC; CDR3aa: CASSPRDSYNEQFF
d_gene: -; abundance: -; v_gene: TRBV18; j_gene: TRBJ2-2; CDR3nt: TGTGCCAGCTCACCGGCGACAACCTCCGGGGAGCTGTTTTTT; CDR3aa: CASSPATTSGELFF
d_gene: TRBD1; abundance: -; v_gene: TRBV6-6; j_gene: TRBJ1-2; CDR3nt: TGTGCCAGCAGTCGAACAGGGGGCGGCCGGTTGGGGGGCTACACCTTC; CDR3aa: CASSRTGGGRLGGYTF
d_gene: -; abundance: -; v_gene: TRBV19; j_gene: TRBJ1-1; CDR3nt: TGTGCCAGTAGTCCAGGGGTTGGGGGCACTGAAGCTTTCTTT; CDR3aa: CASSPGVGGTEAFF
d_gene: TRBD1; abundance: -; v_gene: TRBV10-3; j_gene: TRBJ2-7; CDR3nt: TGTGCCATCAGCGGGACAGGTTCCTACGAGCAGTACTTC; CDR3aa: CAISGTGSYEQYF
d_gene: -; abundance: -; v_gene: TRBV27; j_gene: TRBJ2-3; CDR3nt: TGTGCCAGCAGTTCATATAGCCGTACAGATACGCAGTATTTT; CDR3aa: CASSSYSRTDTQYF
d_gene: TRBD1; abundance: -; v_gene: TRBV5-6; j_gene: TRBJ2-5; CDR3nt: TGTGCCAGCAGCTACGGACAGGGCAAGACCCAGTACTTC; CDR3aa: CASSYGQGKTQYF
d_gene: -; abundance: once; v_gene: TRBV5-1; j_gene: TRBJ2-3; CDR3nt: TGCGCCAGCAGCGCGTCTATGAATGCGGCAGATACGCAGTATTTT; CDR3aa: CASSASMNAADTQYF
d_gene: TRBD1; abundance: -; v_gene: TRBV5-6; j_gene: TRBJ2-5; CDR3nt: TGTGCCAGCAGCATGACAGGGACAGAGACCCAGTACTTC; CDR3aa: CASSMTGTETQYF
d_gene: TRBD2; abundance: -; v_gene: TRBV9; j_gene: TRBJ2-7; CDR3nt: TGTGCCAGCAGCGTAAGGAGCGGGGCTCCCTACGAGCAGTACTTC; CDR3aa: CASSVRSGAPYEQYF
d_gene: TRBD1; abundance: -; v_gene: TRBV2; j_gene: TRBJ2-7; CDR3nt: TGTGCCAGCATTTGGGCCAGGGGGAATAGCTCCTACGAGCAGTACTTC; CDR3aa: CASIWARGNSSYEQYF
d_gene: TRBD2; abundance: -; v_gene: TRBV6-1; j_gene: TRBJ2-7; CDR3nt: TGTGCCAGCAGTGTAAGACTAGCGGGGTACGAGCAGTACTTC; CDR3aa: CASSVRLAGYEQYF
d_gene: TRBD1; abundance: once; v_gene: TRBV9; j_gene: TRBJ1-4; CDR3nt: TGTGCCAGCAGCGTAGTGGCCTACTCCGGGACAGGGGGAGAAAAACTGTTTTTT; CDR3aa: CASSVVAYSGTGGEKLFF
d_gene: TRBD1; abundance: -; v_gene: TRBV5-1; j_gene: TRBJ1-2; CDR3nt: TGCGCCAGCAGCCCTGGGACAGGGGGAAACTCCATCTTATATGGCTACACCTTC; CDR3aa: CASSPGTGGNSILYGYTF
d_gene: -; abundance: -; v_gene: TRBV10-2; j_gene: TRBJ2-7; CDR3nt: TGCGCCAGCACCGGGGGTGAGCAGTACTTC; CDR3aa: CASTGGEQYF
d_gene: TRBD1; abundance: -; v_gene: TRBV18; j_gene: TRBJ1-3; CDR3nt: TGTGCCAGCTCAGACACAGGGGCATCTGGAAACACCATATATTTT; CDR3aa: CASSDTGASGNTIYF
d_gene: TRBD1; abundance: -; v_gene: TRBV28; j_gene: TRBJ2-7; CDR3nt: TGTGCCAGCAGCAACTCGGGACAGCACTATGCCTACGAGCAGTACTTC; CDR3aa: CASSNSGQHYAYEQYF
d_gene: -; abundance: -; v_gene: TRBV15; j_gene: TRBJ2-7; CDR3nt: TGTGCCACCAGTCCGACAGGCTACGAGCAGTACTTC; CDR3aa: CATSPTGYEQYF
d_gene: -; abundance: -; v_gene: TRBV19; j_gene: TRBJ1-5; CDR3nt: TGTGCCAGTAAAATGCGACAAAATCAGCCCCAGCATTTT; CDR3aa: CASKMRQNQPQHF
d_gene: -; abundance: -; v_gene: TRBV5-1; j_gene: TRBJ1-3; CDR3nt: TGCGCCAGCAAGCTTAGTAACTCTGGAAACACCATATATTTT; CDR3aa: CASKLSNSGNTIYF
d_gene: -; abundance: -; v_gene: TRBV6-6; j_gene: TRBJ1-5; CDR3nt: TGTGCCAGCAGTTACCACCTCGGACGGGGGGTTCAGCCCCAGCATTTT; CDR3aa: CASSYHLGRGVQPQHF
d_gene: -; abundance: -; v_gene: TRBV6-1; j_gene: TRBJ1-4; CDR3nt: TGTGCCAGCAGTGAAGGGTCCCCACGGGGGGGGGAACTGTTTTTT; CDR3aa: CASSEGSPRGGELFF
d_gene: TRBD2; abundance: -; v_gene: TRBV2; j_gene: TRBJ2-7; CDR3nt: TGTGCCAGCACCGGAGGTGGGACTAACTCCTACGAGCAGTACTTC; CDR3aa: CASTGGGTNSYEQYF
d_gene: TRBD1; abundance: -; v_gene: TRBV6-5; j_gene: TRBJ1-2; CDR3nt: TGTGCCAGCAGTCCTAACAGGGGGAACTATGGCTACACCTTC; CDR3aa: CASSPNRGNYGYTF
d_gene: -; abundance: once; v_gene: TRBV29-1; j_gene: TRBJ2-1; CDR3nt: TGCAGCGCAACAGGGCCGACATACAATGAGCAGTTCTTC; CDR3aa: CSATGPTYNEQFF
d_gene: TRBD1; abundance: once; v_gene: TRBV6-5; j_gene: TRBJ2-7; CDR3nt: TGTGCCAGCAGTAAATTAACAGGGGCCTACGAGCAGTACTTC; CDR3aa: CASSKLTGAYEQYF
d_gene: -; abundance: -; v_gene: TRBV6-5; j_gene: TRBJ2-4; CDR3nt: TGTGCCAGCAGGGATAGCGGAAACATTCAGTACTTC; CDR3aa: CASRDSGNIQYF
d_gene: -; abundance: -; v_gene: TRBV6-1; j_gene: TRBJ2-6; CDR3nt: TGTGCCAGCAGTGAAGCAGGGGTGGCCAACGTCCTGACTTTC; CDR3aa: CASSEAGVANVLTF
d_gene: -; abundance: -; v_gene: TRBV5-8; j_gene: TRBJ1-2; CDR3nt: TGTGCCAGCAGCTTGTTTTTTGTATTTGACAGATACTATGGCTACACCTTC; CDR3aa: CASSLFFVFDRYYGYTF
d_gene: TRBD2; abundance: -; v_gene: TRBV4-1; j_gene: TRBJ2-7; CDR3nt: TGCGCCAGCAGCCAACCACTAGCGGGGGGGCCCTTCGAGCAGTACTTC; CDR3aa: CASSQPLAGGPFEQYF
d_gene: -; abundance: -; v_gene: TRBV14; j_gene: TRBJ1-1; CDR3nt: TGTGCCAGCAGCCACCAAATGGGGCAGGGTGAAGCTTTCTTT; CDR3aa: CASSHQMGQGEAFF
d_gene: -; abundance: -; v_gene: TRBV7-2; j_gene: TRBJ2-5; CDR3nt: TGTGCCAGCAGCTTTCGCCTCGCAGGCGAGACCCAGTACTTC; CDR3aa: CASSFRLAGETQYF
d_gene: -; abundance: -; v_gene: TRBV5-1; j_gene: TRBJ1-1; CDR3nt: TGCGCCAGCAGCCAGACGGCGGACACTGAAGCTTTCTTT; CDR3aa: CASSQTADTEAFF
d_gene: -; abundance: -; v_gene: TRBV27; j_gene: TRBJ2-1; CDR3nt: TGTGCCAGCAGTCCTGCCAGGGGATCCTACAATGAGCAGTTCTTC; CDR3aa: CASSPARGSYNEQFF
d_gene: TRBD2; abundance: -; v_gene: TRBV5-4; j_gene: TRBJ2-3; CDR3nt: TGTGCCAGCAGCTCGGGACTAGCGGGGAGCACAGATACGCAGTATTTT; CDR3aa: CASSSGLAGSTDTQYF
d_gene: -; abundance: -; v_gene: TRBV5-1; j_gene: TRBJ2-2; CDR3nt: TGCGCCAGCAGCTTGGCCCGCACCGGGGAGCTGTTTTTT; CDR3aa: CASSLARTGELFF
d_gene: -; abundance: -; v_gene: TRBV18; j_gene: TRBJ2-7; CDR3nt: TGTGCCAGCTCACCACAGGGAGTGGCGAACGAGCAGTACTTC; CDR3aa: CASSPQGVANEQYF
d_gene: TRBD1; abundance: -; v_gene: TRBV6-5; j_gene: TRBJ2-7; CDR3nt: TGTGCCAGCAGTTGGGCGGCAGGGGGAACCTACGAGCAGTACTTC; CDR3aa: CASSWAAGGTYEQYF
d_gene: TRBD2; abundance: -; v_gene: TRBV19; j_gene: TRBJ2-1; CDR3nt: TGTGCCAGTAGTATGGGGGCCGGGACTAGCGGGTCGAATGAGCAGTTCTTC; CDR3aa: CASSMGAGTSGSNEQFF
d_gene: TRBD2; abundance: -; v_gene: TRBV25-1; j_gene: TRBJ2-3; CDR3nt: TGTGCCAGCAGTCCTAGCGGGGCGGGAGATACGCAGTATTTT; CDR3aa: CASSPSGAGDTQYF
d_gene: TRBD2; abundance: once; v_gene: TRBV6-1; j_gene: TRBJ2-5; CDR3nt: TGTGCCAGCAGTGAAGCGCTTAGCGGGGGGGAAGAGACCCAGTACTTC; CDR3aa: CASSEALSGGEETQYF
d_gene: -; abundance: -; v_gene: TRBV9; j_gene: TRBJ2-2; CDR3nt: TGTGCCAGCAGCCCCGTGGGGGGGGCGATCGGGGAGCTGTTTTTT; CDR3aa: CASSPVGGAIGELFF
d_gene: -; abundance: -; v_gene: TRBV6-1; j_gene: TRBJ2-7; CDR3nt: TGTGCCAGCAGTGAGCAGGGTAGCTCCTACGAGCAGTACTTC; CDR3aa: CASSEQGSSYEQYF
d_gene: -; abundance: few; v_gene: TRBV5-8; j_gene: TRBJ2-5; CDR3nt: TGTGCCAGGGGTGGCTCGGGGGTGGAGGAGACCCAGTACTTC; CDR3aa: CARGGSGVEETQYF
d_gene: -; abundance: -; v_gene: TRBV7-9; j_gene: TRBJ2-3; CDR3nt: TGTGCCAGCAGCCTACCCGACGGGACAGATACGCAGTATTTT; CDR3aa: CASSLPDGTDTQYF
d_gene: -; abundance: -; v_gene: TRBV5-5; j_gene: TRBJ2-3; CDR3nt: TGTGCAAATGGAGGGGGAGGGGACACAGATACGCAGTATTTT; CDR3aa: CANGGGGDTDTQYF
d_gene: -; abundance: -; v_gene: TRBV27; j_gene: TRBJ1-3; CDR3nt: TGTGCCAGCGTACTTGGAAACACCATATATTTT; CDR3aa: CASVLGNTIYF
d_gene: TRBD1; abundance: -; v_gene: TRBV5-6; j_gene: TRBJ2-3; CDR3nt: TGTGCCAGCAGCCCCGGGACAGCGGGCACAGATACGCAGTATTTT; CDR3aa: CASSPGTAGTDTQYF
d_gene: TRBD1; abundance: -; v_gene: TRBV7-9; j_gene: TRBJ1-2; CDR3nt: TGTGCCAGCAGCTGGACAGGTCTCGAGGGCTACACCTTC; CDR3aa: CASSWTGLEGYTF
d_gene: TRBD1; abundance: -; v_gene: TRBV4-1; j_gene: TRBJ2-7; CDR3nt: TGCGCCAGCAGCCGCCGGACAGGGTTTGAGTACGAGCAGTACTTC; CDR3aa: CASSRRTGFEYEQYF
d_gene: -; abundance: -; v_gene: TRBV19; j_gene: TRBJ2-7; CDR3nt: TGTGCCAGTAGTATCAGCGGAACCGCCTACGAGCAGTACTTC; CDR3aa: CASSISGTAYEQYF